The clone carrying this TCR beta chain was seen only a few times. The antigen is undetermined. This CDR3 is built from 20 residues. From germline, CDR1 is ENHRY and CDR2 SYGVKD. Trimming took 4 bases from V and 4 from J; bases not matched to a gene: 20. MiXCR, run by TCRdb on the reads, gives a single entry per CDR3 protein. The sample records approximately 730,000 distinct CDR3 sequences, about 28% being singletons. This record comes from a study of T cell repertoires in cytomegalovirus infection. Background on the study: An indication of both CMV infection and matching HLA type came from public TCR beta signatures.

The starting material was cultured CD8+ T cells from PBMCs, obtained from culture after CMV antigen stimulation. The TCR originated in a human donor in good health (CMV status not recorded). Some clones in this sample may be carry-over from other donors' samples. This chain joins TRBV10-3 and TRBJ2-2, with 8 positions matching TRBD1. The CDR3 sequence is CAISGTQGGFLGLLTGELFF. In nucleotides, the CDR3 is TGTGCCATCAGTGGGACACAGGGGGGTTTTTTGGGGCTGCTCACCGGGGAGCTGTTTTTT.